What follows are 13 T cell receptor beta chains derived from one specimen sequenced in a study of shared clonotypes between healthy human individuals (dated by TCRdb to 2018 to 2020). Libraries came from the immunoSEQ multiplex PCR assay. TCRdb took this table from immuneACCESS and kept in-frame rearrangements with V and J called. Such tables lack part of the clones; where checked against another copy, unresolved V genes explain under half of the gap, and the rest is unexplained. This sample lists about 1 million clones; approximately 76% were detected once. The ten largest account for approximately 1.3% of the sample. Sequences were obtained from memory CD4+ T cells sorted from blood. Taken with the paper, the label for cell subset or site translates to: CD45RA-negative fraction. The receptors here all came from a young man in good health.

V and J are TRBV5-1 and TRBJ2-3; TRBD2 matches 7 bases. V lost 0 bases and J lost 1; bases outside the gene matches: 2. This CDR3 region has 15 residues. Per germline, CDR1 SGHRS and CDR2 YFSETQ. The CDR3 coding sequence is TGCGCCAGCAGCTTGGCACTAGCGCGCACAGATACGCAGTATTTT. Encoded protein: CASSLALARTDTQYF.

This chain links TRBV9 with TRBJ1-3; no definite D call. The CDR3 is 15 residues long. Germline V gene sequence: CDR1 SGDLS, CDR2 YYNGEE. V was pared by 3 bases and J by 3 bases, with 13 bases between. The CDR3 reads CASSALERVGNTIYF. CDR3 DNA sequence: TGTGCCAGCAGCGCCCTGGAACGGGTTGGAAACACCATATATTTT.

The genes are TRBV6-5 and TRBJ1-1; no clear D gene. Germline loops: CDR1 MNHEY, CDR2 SVGAGI. The CDR3 length is 12 residues. V shed 5 bases and J shed 3 bases, with 7 bases lying between them. CDR3: CASSRGHTEAFF. The CDR3 nucleotides are TGTGCCAGCAGTCGAGGGCACACTGAAGCTTTCTTT.

This chain connects TRBV7-9 to TRBJ2-3; maybe TRBD2 (6 bases). Deletions cut 5 bases from V and 0 bases from J, with 15 bases between. Looked up from germline, CDR1 is SEHNR and CDR2 is FQNEAQ (reference sequence). This CDR3 comprises 16 residues. CDR3 amino acids: CASSRGAGPSTDTQYF. CDR3 nucleotides: TGTGCCAGCAGCCGAGGTGCGGGGCCAAGCACAGATACGCAGTATTTT.

The chain uses TRBV18 and TRBJ2-1; 7 bases map to TRBD1. The CDR3 consists of 15 residues. V lost 3 bases and J lost 4; bases outside the gene matches: 6. The germline CDR1 and CDR2 sequences are KGHSH and LQKENI. The CDR3 here is CASSPSGQYYNEQFF. The CDR3, as DNA: TGTGCCAGCTCACCTTCGGGACAGTATTACAATGAGCAGTTCTTC.

This sequence joins TRBV5-1 and TRBJ2-1; no definite D call. V lost 5 bases, J lost 5 bases, and 11 bases lay in between. Germline assignment: CDR1 SGHRS and CDR2 YFSETQ. CDR3 length: 13 residues. The CDR3 bases are TGCGCCAGCAGTTTGCTTGGGGACAATGAGCAGTTCTTC. It translates to CASSLLGDNEQFF.

V is TRBV6-5 and J is TRBJ2-3; a possible D gene is TRBD1 (5 bases). V gave up 2 bases and J gave up 4 bases, with 13 bases separating them. Germline lookup yields CDR1 MNHEY and CDR2 SVGAGI. This CDR3 comprises 15 residues. The CDR3 sequence: CASSYTQGEADTQYF. The CDR3 coding sequence is TGTGCCAGCAGTTACACTCAGGGCGAGGCAGATACGCAGTATTTT.

The sample holds many counts of this clone. J is TRBJ2-5 and V is TRBV18, with D possibly matching TRBD2 (6 bases). Germline CDR1 KGHSH, CDR2 LQKENI. CDR3 length equals 15 residues. V was pared by 3 bases and J by 5 bases, with 16 bases between. For the CDR3, the DNA is TGTGCCAGCTCACCTCAGGGCGGGATTATGGAGACCCAGTACTTC. The encoded protein is CASSPQGGIMETQYF. Variable domain in full (rest from reference TRBV18 and TRBJ2-5): NAGVMQNPRHLVRRRGQEARLRCSPMKGHSHVYWYRQLPEEGLKFMVYLQKENIIDESGMPKERFSAEFPKEGPSILRIQQVVRGDSAAYFCASSPQGGIMETQYFGPGTRLLVL.

The rearrangement joins TRBV5-1 to TRBJ2-7, with 15 bases lining up with TRBD2. Per the germline V gene, CDR1 is SGHRS and CDR2 is YFSETQ. The V gene end was trimmed by 4 bases and the J gene end by 6 bases; junction bases not matched to a gene: 8. The CDR3 totals 16 residues. CDR3: CASSPGGLAGGSEQYF. CDR3 sequence (DNA): TGCGCCAGCAGCCCCGGAGGACTAGCGGGGGGGTCCGAGCAGTACTTC. The variable domain in full, with the rest retrieved from reference TRBV5-1 and TRBJ2-7, is KAGVTQTPRYLIKTRGQQVTLSCSPISGHRSVSWYQQTPGQGLQFLFEYFSETQRNKGNFPGRFSGRQFSNSRSEMNVSTLELGDSALYLCASSPGGLAGGSEQYFGPGTRLTVT.

This sequence joins TRBV11-2 and TRBJ2-6; no reliable D call. V was trimmed by 5 bases and J by 1 base, leaving 12 bases between them. The CDR3 extends over 16 amino acids. Germline CDR1 SGHAT, CDR2 FQNNGV. The CDR3 protein is CASSHATRSGANVLTF. CDR3 nucleotides: TGTGCCAGCAGCCACGCAACCCGGTCTGGGGCCAACGTCCTGACTTTC.

The chain uses TRBV11-2 and TRBJ2-7, with D possibly TRBD2 on 5 matching bases. The CDR3 consists of 14 residues. Germline V gene data show CDR1 as SGHAT and CDR2 as FQNNGV. The V end lost 4 bases, the J end lost 1 base, and 11 bases lay between the germline ends. CDR3 loop: CASSSPGTSYEQYF. CDR3 DNA sequence: TGTGCCAGCAGCTCGCCGGGAACTTCCTACGAGCAGTACTTC. The complete variable domain, with remaining parts taken from reference TRBV11-2 and TRBJ2-7, reads EAGVAQSPRYKIIEKRQSVAFWCNPISGHATLYWYQQILGQGPKLLIQFQNNGVVDDSQLPKDRFSAERLKGVDSTLKIQPAKLEDSAVYLCASSSPGTSYEQYFGPGTRLTVT.

J is TRBJ1-1 and V is TRBV28, with D possibly TRBD1 on 5 matching bases. The germline V gene encodes CDR1 MDHEN and CDR2 SYDVKM. The CDR3 spans 13 residues. V lost 5 bases to trimming and J lost 7 bases, with 14 bases between them. The CDR3 sequence: CASSARTPNEAFF. DNA of the CDR3: TGTGCCAGCAGTGCCCGGACACCGAATGAAGCTTTCTTT.

V gene TRBV7-8 combines with J gene TRBJ2-3; TRBD2 might be the D (7 bases). The germline CDR1 and CDR2 sequences are SGHVS and FQNEAQ. The CDR3 is made up of 15 amino acids. V lost 6 bases to trimming and J lost 1 base, with 14 bases between them. The chain's CDR3 is CASRPRGGGTDTQYF. DNA for the CDR3: TGTGCCAGCAGGCCAAGGGGGGGAGGCACAGATACGCAGTATTTT.